The 9 T cell receptor beta chains below come from one sample, sequenced in a study of T cells expressing NK-cell markers. TCRdb reprocessed the 5' RACE reads; each CDR3 protein has one entry and no DNA is given. Its table records some 300,000 distinct CDR3 sequences. Sequenced input: blood T cells: a sorted CD56 or NKG2C T cell subset, CD4+ or CD8+ T cells, or bulk PBMC T cells (not recorded which). Receptors originate from a young man in good health.

The chain employs TRBV20-1 and TRBJ1-6; checking the TCRdb D call of TRBD1 is not possible without DNA. Germline V gene data show CDR1 as DFQATT and CDR2 as SNEGSKA (reference sequence). This CDR3 region has 15 residues. CDR3 in amino acids: CSAAPPGGKNSPLHF.

The V and J genes are TRBV7-9 and TRBJ1-5. Germline loops: CDR1 SEHNR, CDR2 FQNEAQ (reference sequence). This CDR3 has 15 residues. The CDR3: CASSSIADGNQPQHF.

The rearrangement links TRBV20-1 to TRBJ2-2; TCRdb returns TRBD1, unconfirmable since there is no DNA. Germline V gene lookup returns CDR1 DFQATT and CDR2 SNEGSKA (reference sequence). The CDR3 spans 13 residues. Here the CDR3 reads CSARTGGLGELFF.

The chain combines TRBV9 with TRBJ2-3; TCRdb selects TRBD1, and the lack of DNA leaves this call unchecked. The V gene's germline CDR1 is SGDLS and CDR2 YYNGEE. The CDR3 runs to 14 residues. The CDR3 loop reads CASSVATAGGAQYF.

This chain joins TRBV20-1 and TRBJ1-5; the TRBD1 assignment by TCRdb is unverifiable without DNA. The CDR3 runs 15 residues. Per germline, CDR1 DFQATT and CDR2 SNEGSKA (reference sequence). The CDR3: CSARTGFASNQPQHF.

V gene TRBV7-2 combines with J gene TRBJ1-2; TCRdb's D call of TRBD1 is untestable without DNA. Germline V gives CDR1 SGHTA, CDR2 FQGNSA. The CDR3 is 16 amino acids. The CDR3 here is CASSLVIGRNPIGYTF.

V and J are TRBV19 and TRBJ2-2; TCRdb lists TRBD1, though no DNA is available to test this call. Germline CDR1 is LNHDA and CDR2 is SQIVND (reference sequence). This CDR3 is 15 amino acids long. The CDR3 loop reads CASKDRTTNTGELFF. Complete variable domain (other parts from reference TRBV19 and TRBJ2-2): DGGITQSPKYLFRKEGQNVTLSCEQNLNHDAMYWYRQDPGQGLRLIYYSQIVNDFQKGDIAEGYSVSREKKESFPLTVTSAQKNPTAFYLCASKDRTTNTGELFFGEGSRLTVL.

The genes are TRBV29-1 and TRBJ1-1; TCRdb reports TRBD1, a call that lacks DNA to check it against. CDR3 length: 13 residues. Germline lookup yields CDR1 SQVTM and CDR2 ANQGSEA. The CDR3 loop is CSELQGLRTEAFF.

V is TRBV7-6 and J is TRBJ2-3; the D call of TRBD2 rests on TCRdb alone, since no DNA is present to check it. Germline V gives CDR1 SGHVS, CDR2 FNYEAQ. The CDR3 loop spans 15 amino acids. The CDR3 sequence: CASSWTSGSGGTQYF.